This T cell receptor (beta chain) comes out of a study of cytomegalovirus exposure and HLA in healthy donors. Study outcomes and limitations: Among CMV-associated TCR beta chains, most appeared HLA-restricted in a later analysis. TCR beta sequences numbering about 17,000 were associated with HLA alleles at 0.05 false discovery rate in a later analysis. An ancestry cluster, one associated with Asian ancestry, reportedly showed fewer N-insertions than the approximately 660-donor mean in a later analysis. Overall, under 200 TCR beta chains were annotated as cytomegalovirus-associated.

Germline V gene lookup returns CDR1 LNHDA and CDR2 SQIVND (reference sequence). The CDR3 consists of 17 residues. V lost 5 bases and J lost 3, with 20 bases in between. 13 Jbeta primers and 60 Vbeta primers were used for the PCR. Generated by immunoSEQ multiplex PCR, the TCRdb table keeps only in-frame clones and is missing some. In the table there are about 94,000 clones, 7.6% of which are singletons. Points on this clone: The antigen is unknown.

The chain has TRBV19 and TRBJ2-1; D possibly corresponds to TRBD1 (6 bases). Sequencing input: PBMCs. The sequence was collected from a man aged 50 to 60 in good health and CMV-seronegative. The CDR3 region is CASSVSGTHTLYNEQFF. In DNA form, the CDR3 reads TGTGCCAGTAGTGTATCCGGGACACATACCCTCTACAATGAGCAGTTCTTC.